Following are 15 T cell receptor beta chains from one sample sequenced in a study of prognosis after radiotherapy for stage I lung cancer. From genomic DNA, two-round multiplex PCR was used to amplify TCR beta CDR3. Primers targeting each individual TRBV and TRBJ gene were applied in first-round PCR. TCRdb fed the multiplex PCR reads into MiXCR, producing one record per CDR3 protein. The profile covers 45,000 to 60,000 distinct CDR3 sequences, with 30% to 35% appearing a single time and roughly 8.3% taken by the ten largest. This sample comprised PBMCs, obtained before or after stereotactic body radiation therapy (not recorded which). These receptors were collected from a donor aged 50 or older with non-small cell lung cancer.

V gene TRBV7-2 combines with J gene TRBJ2-1; 7 bases match TRBD1. This CDR3 contains 15 residues. Germline values: CDR1 SGHTA, CDR2 FQGNSA. J was trimmed by 6 bases and V by 7 bases; bases with no gene match: 12. The CDR3 region is CASILVGPGGNEQFF. As DNA, the CDR3 is TGTGCCAGCATTTTAGTGGGCCCAGGGGGCAATGAGCAGTTCTTC.

Of note for this clonotype: This sequence is one base from a far larger clone and is likely a read error. The rearrangement uses TRBV6-2 or TRBV6-3 and TRBJ1-1; weak D call: TRBD1 (5 bases). Trimming removed 7 bases from V and 1 base from J, with 10 bases in between. CDR1 is MNHEY and CDR2 is SVGEGT in the germline V gene. The CDR3 covers 13 residues. DNA of the CDR3: TGTGCCAGCATCGACAGAGGGAACACTGAAGCTTTCTTT. This codes for CASIDRGNTEAFF.

This clonotype has just one count. This chain uses TRBV30 with TRBJ2-1; TRBD1 or TRBD2 may be the D gene (6 bases each). This CDR3 comprises 13 residues. Germline V gene sequence: CDR1 GTSNPN, CDR2 SVGIG (reference sequence). V lost 2 bases and J 6 bases, leaving 11 bases between the germline ends. The CDR3 sequence: CAWSKGGSNEQFF. The CDR3 DNA follows: TGTGCCTGGAGTAAGGGGGGTTCCAATGAGCAGTTCTTC. The whole variable domain, filled in from reference TRBV30 and TRBJ2-1, reads SQTIHQWPATLVQPVGSPLSLECTVEGTSNPNLYWYRQAAGRGLQLLFYSVGIGQISSEVPQNLSASRPQDRQFILSSKKLLLSDSGFYLCAWSKGGSNEQFFGPGTRLTVL.

At least ten counts were recorded for this clonotype. The CDR3 loop reads CSATWADQETQYF. The DNA of the CDR3 is TGCAGTGCTACTTGGGCGGACCAAGAGACCCAGTACTTC. The rearrangement joins TRBV20-1 to TRBJ2-5; the D is unclear. The CDR3 extends over 13 amino acids. V lost 4 bases to trimming and J lost 0 bases, with 9 bases between them. Germline assignment: CDR1 DFQATT and CDR2 SNEGSKA (reference sequence).

The rearrangement uses TRBV20-1 and TRBJ1-1; D perhaps matches TRBD1 (5 bases). This CDR3 has 14 amino acids. Looked up from germline, CDR1 is DFQATT and CDR2 is SNEGSKA (reference sequence). The V end lost 6 bases, the J end lost 1 base, and 15 bases lay between the germline ends. The CDR3 DNA sequence: TGCAGTGCACATATGCGGGGCAGGAACACTGAAGCTTTCTTT. As protein: CSAHMRGRNTEAFF.

In regard to this clonotype: A far bigger clonotype differs at one base, so this is likely a read error. CDR3 in DNA: TGTGCCAGCAGTTACCAGGGACAGGGAGCAATCTACGAGCAGTACTTC. It specifies CASSYQGQGAIYEQYF. V gene TRBV6-4 combines with J gene TRBJ2-7; 9 positions match TRBD1. Germline V gene sequence: CDR1 MRHNA, CDR2 SNTAGT. This CDR3 contains 16 residues. The trim removed 5 bases at V and 3 bases at J, leaving 11 bases unmatched.

This clonotype has a count of ten or more. This rearrangement joins TRBV29-1 to TRBJ2-7; D might be TRBD2 (6 bases). The CDR3 is 14 residues long. CDR1 and CDR2 (germline): SQVTM, ANQGSEA. V was pared by 3 bases and J by 6 bases, with 18 bases between. The chain's CDR3 is CSVDMGGPHPEQYF. The CDR3 DNA is TGCAGCGTTGATATGGGGGGACCCCACCCCGAGCAGTACTTC.

The rearrangement links TRBV20-1 to TRBJ2-1; D is unresolved. Germline values: CDR1 DFQATT, CDR2 SNEGSKA (reference sequence). The CDR3 has 12 amino acids. The chain's CDR3 is CSTTTLYNEQFF. The CDR3 nucleotides read TGCAGCACAACGACTTTATACAATGAGCAGTTCTTC.

Concerning this clonotype: A read error likely explains this, since a far larger clone differs by one base. This sequence joins TRBV6-9 and TRBJ1-3; TRBD1 is a possible D gene (6 bases). V shed 3 bases and J shed 6 bases, with 36 bases lying between them. Germline V gene data show CDR1 as MNHGY and CDR2 as SVAAGI. CDR3 length: 22 residues. For the CDR3, the DNA is TGTGCCAGCAGTTACAAAGTTGAGTTCGTGGCACAGGGCCCAAGATCGGTAAACACCATATATTTT. This codes for CASSYKVEFVAQGPRSVNTIYF.

This clonotype was counted ten times or more. This rearrangement joins TRBV5-6 to TRBJ2-3; possibly TRBD2 for D (5 bases). The CDR3 covers 15 residues. The germline CDR1 and CDR2 sequences are SGHDT and YYEEEE. Between the trimmed V and J ends, which lost 2 bases and 2 bases, there was a span of 12 bases. CDR3 in DNA: TGTGCCAGCAGCTTCCGGCAGCGGTACACAGATACGCAGTATTTT. Protein product: CASSFRQRYTDTQYF. The full variable domain, with the rest looked up from reference TRBV5-6 and TRBJ2-3, is DAGVTQSPTHLIKTRGQQVTLRCSPKSGHDTVSWYQQALGQGPQFIFQYYEEEERQRGNFPDRFSGHQFPNYSSELNVNALLLGDSALYLCASSFRQRYTDTQYFGPGTRLTVL.

This clonotype was detected many times. This rearrangement joins TRBV5-1 to TRBJ2-7, with 7 positions matching TRBD1. The germline CDR1 and CDR2 sequences are SGHRS and YFSETQ. The CDR3 spans 14 residues. The J segment lost 4 bases and the V segment lost 2 bases, leaving 6 bases of the junction unmatched. The CDR3 DNA reads TGCGCCAGCAGCTTCCAGGGGGATCGTTACGAGCAGTACTTC. Translated: CASSFQGDRYEQYF.

A remark on this clonotype: It may be a read error: a sequence one base away is much more abundant. The chain employs TRBV6-2 or TRBV6-3 and TRBJ2-1, with TRBD1 matching over 9 bases. The J segment lost 8 bases and the V segment lost 1 base, leaving 6 bases of the junction unmatched. CDR1 is MNHEY, CDR2 SVGEGT, per germline. The CDR3 length is 15 residues. The CDR3 DNA reads TGTGCCAGCAGTTACTTGGGACAGGGCTATGATGAGCAGTTCTTC. Amino acids: CASSYLGQGYDEQFF.

A remark on this clonotype: A single base is all that separates this from a far larger clone, so a read error is likely. This rearrangement joins TRBV6-5 to TRBJ2-1, with D possibly matching TRBD2 (5 bases). The V gene's germline CDR1 is MNHEY and CDR2 SVGAGI. CDR3 size: 13 residues. V lost 4 bases and J 10 bases, leaving 14 bases between the germline ends. The chain's CDR3 is CASSWTQSGEQFF. CDR3 DNA: TGTGCCAGCAGTTGGACCCAGTCGGGAGAGCAGTTCTTC.

This clonotype was picked up many times. The chain carries TRBV6-2 or TRBV6-3 and TRBJ2-3, with no clear D. The CDR3 has 13 amino acids. V was cut by 7 bases and J by 0 bases, with 8 bases left in between. Per germline, CDR1 MNHEY and CDR2 SVGEGT. CDR3 region: CASTRASTDTQYF. In DNA form, the CDR3 reads TGTGCCAGCACTCGGGCTAGCACAGATACGCAGTATTTT.

This clonotype has a count of ten or more. This sequence joins TRBV6-2 or TRBV6-3 and TRBJ2-7; tentative D call: TRBD1 (6 bases). Trimming cost V 7 bases and J 6 bases, with 28 bases left between them. Germline V gene data show CDR1 as MNHEY and CDR2 as SVGEGT. The CDR3 runs 17 residues. Here the CDR3 reads CASTNPKGAGAYCEQYF. The CDR3, as DNA: TGTGCCAGCACCAACCCGAAGGGAGCAGGGGCGTACTGCGAGCAGTACTTC.